This TCR beta chain is from a study of glioma-infiltrating T cells (dated by TCRdb to the mid-2010s). A note on the overall study: The study sequenced TCR alpha- and beta-chain repertoires from glioma tissue, from non-neoplastic brain tissue and from matched peripheral blood mononuclear cells. To gauge divergence between tissue and blood T-cell populations, every tissue-infiltrating repertoire was compared against the peripheral blood repertoire from the same patient. Three low-grade glioma patients, about eight primary glioblastoma patients and three non-glioma patients contributing non-neoplastic brain tissue were included in the paired cohort.

The iRepertoire nested amplicon-rescue multiplex PCR (arm-PCR) platform was used to amplify TCR alpha and beta CDR3 regions from RNA. One-step reverse transcription and amplification used about 95-400 ng of tissue mRNA or PBMC total RNA as input. Following bead purification, Illumina adapters were added by a secondary multiplex PCR, and libraries between 200 and 400 bp were gel-purified. The libraries contained internal 6-nucleotide barcodes that were used for demultiplexing. Libraries were sequenced on an Illumina MiSeq with 2x220 or 2x250 nucleotide paired-end reads. For the original study's pipeline: FLASH 1.2.11 was used to merge paired reads, and BWA-MEM then aligned the reads to the GRCh37 human genome before TRA and TRB reads were extracted. For V and J assignment, an IMGT-derived reference of cassette sequences and CDR3 motifs that included pseudogenes was used. Three-frame translation of reads was performed, and productive CDR3s were defined as those with a C...FGXG motif and no stop codons. A clonotype was defined as a unique combination of a V-J cassette pair and a CDR3 amino acid sequence. Reads were filtered by Hamming distance, with the threshold set by the sequence error rate of each sample in mapped regions. TCRdb trimmed public reads at Q25 via fastp, called clones via MiXCR and kept in-frame beta chains. Entries that share a CDR3 protein sequence are merged under the most common genes and DNA. TCRdb, not the original authors, processed these V and J calls. Across this sample there are 95,000 to 150,000 distinct CDR3 sequences, with roughly 23% seen only once. The ten largest clonotypes hold approximately 14% of the sample.

Beyond this particular receptor, the publication reports: Small numbers underpinned the group comparisons: about 8 glioblastoma patients, three low-grade glioma patients and three non-neoplastic patients. In non-neoplastic patients, VJ-independent divergence between tissue and blood fell below expectation, whereas in all gliomas, and especially in low-grade gliomas, the divergence rose above expectation. Tissue and blood shared very few CDR3 sequences, a result attributed to high CDR3 diversity and limited sampling.

V and J lose 5 bases and 4 bases, and a span of 12 bases separates them. The CDR3 runs 15 residues from the cysteine to the phenylalanine. Only the CDR3 region is kept as DNA, spanning 45 bases read in frame from base 1. The germline V gene (reference sequence) yields LNHDA for CDR1 and SQIVND for CDR2. As for this clonotype: Its specific antigen is unknown. This clone may be a read error of a much larger clone one base away.

The sequence is built from TRBV19 and TRBJ2-6; the D gene lacks a confident call. This clonotype was obtained from a human donor with low-grade glioma or glioblastoma, undergoing nonglioma brain surgery, or in good health (not recorded which). Sequenced material: glioma tissue, nonneoplastic brain tissue, or PBMCs (not recorded which). The DNA is TGTGCCAGTAGTCCCCCCGGTGTCGGGGCCAACGTCCTGACTTTC. It specifies CASSPPGVGANVLTF. The reference TRBV19 and TRBJ2-6 proteins fill in what lies around the CDR3, so the full variable domain reads DGGITQSPKYLFRKEGQNVTLSCEQNLNHDAMYWYRQDPGQGLRLIYYSQIVNDFQKGDIAEGYSVSREKKESFPLTVTSAQKNPTAFYLCASSPPGVGANVLTFGAGSRLTVL.